This T cell receptor (beta chain) comes out of a study of response to subunit inactivated influenza vaccine. TCRdb processed the RT-PCR reads anew with MiXCR; each CDR3 protein has one entry. The table includes roughly 290,000 distinct CDR3 sequences, roughly a fifth detected once. Study-wide findings and caveats: Each seasonal influenza vaccination recruits few new T cells, the authors suggested.

V was pared by 4 bases and J by 7 bases, with 12 bases of the junction left unmatched. The CDR3 contains 15 residues. Looked up from germline, CDR1 is MNHNS and CDR2 is SASEGT. About this clonotype: Antigen: not known.

The sample consisted of PBMCs from blood, taken about 20 months after vaccination. The sequence came from a man in his fifties or sixties who received an inactivated influenza vaccine. V is TRBV6-1 and J is TRBJ1-2; TRBD1 matches at 7 bases. The CDR3 spells CASSVAWDSMFGYTF. In nucleotides, the CDR3 is TGTGCCAGCAGTGTTGCGTGGGACAGTATGTTTGGCTACACCTTC.